At least ten counts were recorded for the clone carrying this T cell receptor beta chain. Its specificity is unknown. The CDR3 is 15 residues long. V shed 4 bases and J 3 bases; nucleotides not matched to a gene: 9. The germline V gene encodes CDR1 MGHRA and CDR2 YSYEKL. Using a J-beta primer mix together with a sample-barcoded 5' primer, a second PCR was run for about 7 to 12 cycles. MiXCR, applied by TCRdb to the 5' RACE reads, yields one record per CDR3 protein. The sample includes some 940,000 distinct CDR3 sequences, roughly 29% seen only once; the top ten take about a tenth. The data belong to a study of blood T cells in healthy people across ages. Study-level information: Per every two T cells, about one barcoded beta molecule was captured by template switching. General study points: Unsorted PBMCs ruled out conclusive naive versus antigen-experienced comparison.

Extraction of total RNA produced a minimum of 5 micrograms from each sample. These data were likewise used in another study, on T cells of mothers and their children. That source notes: Maternal samples each gave over 9 million TCR beta CDR3 reads, and child samples roughly 3 million each.

This receptor was taken from a middle-aged woman in good health. Sequenced input: blood. This chain uses TRBV4-1 with TRBJ2-7; 7 bases are a match to TRBD2. CDR3 nucleotide sequence: TGCGCCAGCAGCCGACAAGCGGGGTCGAGCTACGAGCAGTACTTC. It codes for CASSRQAGSSYEQYF.